Each of the 2 T cell receptor beta chains below was sequenced from the same sample in a study of T cell responses to AZD1222 COVID-19 vaccine. Sequencing used immunoSEQ multiplex PCR; TCRdb keeps in-frame clones, though not all of them. The sample has 150,000 to 200,000 clones; 75% to 95% are singletons. The material sequenced was peripheral blood, taken on day 0 of AZD1222 vaccination. The source of these receptors is an adult in good health.

The chain couples TRBV3-1 (or the pseudogene TRBV3-2) to TRBJ2-1; TRBD1 aligns across 8 bases. Looked up from germline, CDR1 is LGHDT and CDR2 is YNNKEL (reference sequence). CDR3 length: 15 residues. Unmatched junction bases numbered 10, after V lost 4 bases and J lost 8 bases. CDR3 sequence (DNA): TGTGCCAGCAGCCCGAGGACAGGGTATGGCCATGAGCAGTTCTTC. It yields the protein CASSPRTGYGHEQFF.

The chain employs TRBV5-1 and TRBJ2-2; the match to TRBD1 covers 9 bases. CDR1 and CDR2 (germline): SGHRS, YFSETQ. The CDR3 has 16 amino acids. The V and J ends lost 4 bases and 6 bases, in that order; junction bases with no gene match: 10. The CDR3 DNA is TGCGCCAGCAGCAGGCGCGGGACAGGGAATGCCGGGGAGCTGTTTTTT. Its translation: CASSRRGTGNAGELFF.